The T cell receptor beta chain under discussion was sequenced for a study of regulatory T cells in long-lasting Graves disease (dated by TCRdb to about 2021). General notes on the study: Persistent Graves' disease was defined as persistently positive TSH receptor autoantibodies together with antithyroid drug treatment for over 5 years. A total of roughly 35 samples were covered by TCR sequencing, comprising some 13 persistent and some 20 newly diagnosed Graves' disease patients. Persistent Graves' disease patients in the clinical cohort had taken antithyroid drugs for roughly ten years on average. The study was conducted in China and was registered as a clinical trial. Persistent Graves' disease patients were compared with newly diagnosed Graves' disease patients by peripheral blood TCR sequencing and RNA sequencing.

Library method: multiplex PCR. TCRdb lists the instrument as Illumina HiSeq 4000. TCR beta libraries were built with iRepertoire HTBI primers and Arm-PCR amplification of CDR3 regions. Gel purification was performed on PCR products prior to sequencing. The authors processed their data as follows. Across samples, about 63 TRBV and 15 or so TRBJ segments were identified and used for gene usage analysis of CDR3 amino acid clonotypes. COPE and FqMerger were used to merge the filtered high-quality paired reads into contigs. BLAST was used to align contigs to IMGT TRBV, TRBD and TRBJ reference genes, with CDR3 defined following IMGT. Clonotypes above 0.1% frequency were classified as highly expanded clones. Repertoire diversity was measured by Shannon entropy, and V-J evenness by the Gini coefficient. A clonotype found in more than one individual was treated as public. TCRdb handled the public reads itself, with Q25 trimming in fastp and clone calling in MiXCR, and kept productive beta chains. Rows are combined by CDR3 protein, so each entry shows the most common genes and DNA. In this record, the V and J calls reflect TCRdb's handling and not the investigators' own analysis. The sample table records a few hundred thousand distinct CDR3 sequences; 20% to 30% of these occur just once. The ten top clones hold about a quarter of the sample.

This clonotype was picked up a small number of times. The antigen it recognizes is unknown. Within one base of it there is no much larger clone, and no base qualities were kept. The time point tag for this specimen amounts to: persistent/refractory GD, antithyroid drugs over 5 years with positive TRAb. For both TCR sequencing and RNA sequencing, RNA was extracted from PBMCs in TRIzol. Graves' disease was diagnosed according to American Thyroid Association guidelines. Recruitment of patients was carried out at an endocrinology department in Xi'an, China. Each patient gave 8.5 to 9.5 milliliters of peripheral blood, collected in an EDTA anticoagulant tube. PBMCs were isolated by Ficoll Paque Plus density gradient separation without further T cell sorting. An Agilent 2100 Bioanalyzer and agarose gel were used to check RNA quality, and a NanoDrop 2000 was used to measure RNA concentration. Findings and caveats that apply to the study as a whole: Persistent patients shared more public clonotypes among themselves (2,741) than newly diagnosed patients did (about 900). Sequencing and analysis were restricted to the TCR beta chain. TRBV28, TRBJ1-2 and TRBJ2-5 were preferentially used in persistent disease, while TRBV20-1 and TRBJ2-1 were favored in newly diagnosed disease. Persistent Graves' disease patients showed lower TCR Shannon entropy and fewer highly expanded clones than newly diagnosed patients, suggesting clonal expansion. The authors acknowledged the small sample size as a limitation that may reduce accuracy. Peripheral blood alone was examined, since thyroid tissue, which constituted the primary lesion, could not be accessed.

The germline V gene (reference sequence) sets CDR1 to DFQATT and CDR2 to SNEGSKA. The junction shows trimming of 0 bases on V and 3 bases on J, plus 15 bases between the germline ends. The CDR3 sequence holds 15 residues, the cysteine and phenylalanine included. Solely the CDR3 DNA is kept, with 45 bases framed from the first base. The chain is made from TRBV20-1 and TRBJ2-7, with a weak D call of TRBD1 (6 bases match). Sample: peripheral blood mononuclear cells (PBMCs), taken when the disease was refractory, from a patient treated with antithyroid drugs. This receptor was taken from a female donor with Graves disease. The base sequence is TGCAGTGCTAGAGATCCGACAGGAGACTTCTACGAGCAGTACTTC. It translates to CSARDPTGDFYEQYF.